This T cell receptor (beta chain) was sequenced in a study of blood T cell repertoires in COVID-19 (TCRdb year 2020). In terms of the full investigation: The collaborator samples originated in the United States, Italy and Spain and spanned the acute and convalescent phases of COVID-19. The prospective study material was composed of cDNA or gDNA derived from T cells, B-cell-depleted T cells, or PBMCs. Subjects who had been exposed to COVID-19, were actively infected with it, or had recovered from it provided the deeply sampled blood TCRbeta repertoires that made up the dataset. The repertoires were released in a freely available public database meant as a resource for research on the immune response to SARS-CoV-2. Samples came from the ongoing ImmuneRACE study (first 160 participants) plus 1,254 subjects from 6 global collaborators. The sample metadata nearly always contained a de-identified subject ID, COVID-19 status, age in years and sex. Where available, HLA class I and class II types were taken from metadata supplied by the sample provider and were not determined by assay-based typing.

Study-wide findings and limitations: The quantity of clinical and demographic metadata differed by source and by participant and was supplied without curation.

The CDR3 sequence holds 14 residues, the cysteine and phenylalanine included. Of all the DNA, just the CDR3 is kept, 42 bases in frame from base 1. In the germline V gene, CDR1 corresponds to SGHTA and CDR2 to FQGTGA. V is pruned by 8 bases and J by 8 bases, leaving 11 bases of the junction without a gene match. Whole blood was collected in K2EDTA tubes by collaborating institutions according to the institutions' own protocols. For TCRbeta analysis, collaborators shipped samples in one of three forms: frozen whole blood, isolated PBMCs, or DNA extracted from either of those sample types. TCRbeta CDR3 regions were amplified from genomic DNA by means of the immunoSEQ Assay, a bias-controlled multiplex PCR. On the study's bioinformatics: Within the assay, amplification of reference gene primers was used to estimate how many nucleated cells each sample contained. To quantify the absolute abundance of each unique TCRbeta CDR3 rearrangement, sequence reads were collapsed and filtered. For each sample, productive Simpson clonality was calculated as the square root of Simpson's diversity index across productive rearrangements. This is the immuneACCESS table as TCRdb keeps it, with only in-frame sequences that have V and J called. A part of the clones is gone; compared with another copy, unresolved V genes explain less than half, and the rest is unexplained. V, J and clone size are taken as reported in that table, and D and trimming were inferred from the DNA itself. The sample yields about 94,000 clones; roughly four fifths were counted once. The top ten clonotypes cover around 6.6% of the sample.

With respect to this clone: Its cognate antigen has yet to be identified. Base qualities are missing; no much larger clone stands one base away.

The sequence links TRBV7-3 to TRBJ1-5; 8 bases in between match TRBD1. This sequence was found in a man between 60 and 75 years old with acute or convalescent COVID-19. The sample comprised peripheral blood. The DNA is as follows: TGTGCCAGCGGGCCTTGGACAGGGCGGGAGCCCCAGCATTTT. Its protein product is CASGPWTGREPQHF. The full variable domain, completed from the reference TRBV7-3 and TRBJ1-5 proteins outside the CDR3, reads GAGVSQTPSNKVTEKGKYVELRCDPISGHTALYWYRQSLGQGPEFLIYFQGTGAADDSGLPNDRFFAVRPEGSVSTLKIQRTERGDSAVYLCASGPWTGREPQHFGDGTRLSIL.